The entry below describes one T cell receptor beta chain. This specimen belongs to a study of blood T cell repertoires in COVID-19. Turning to the study itself: Sites across the United States, Italy and Spain contributed samples from acute and convalescent COVID-19. PBMCs, B-cell-depleted T cells, or T cells provided the cDNA or gDNA that made up the material.

The CDR3 is made up of 15 amino acids. Germline CDR1 reads DFQATT; CDR2 reads SNEGSKA (reference sequence). The V and J ends lost 3 bases and 0 bases respectively, with 12 bases between them. In the authors' methods: Reference gene primer amplification gave nucleated cell count estimates. Only in-frame clones appear in the TCRdb table, and some are missing; sequencing was by immunoSEQ multiplex PCR. V and J calls and clone size are those listed in that table; D and trimming were worked out from the DNA. The sample has more than 90,000 clones; roughly 81% are singletons. This TCR came from a man aged 35 to 55 with acute or convalescent COVID-19. Sample: peripheral blood. The chain uses TRBV20-1 and TRBJ1-3, with D hard to call. The CDR3 DNA reads TGCAGTGCTAGTAGGCGGCGGGGCTCTGGAAACACCATATATTTT. Its protein is CSASRRRGSGNTIYF.